The next 16 T cell receptor beta chains were all read from a single sample in a study of cytomegalovirus exposure and HLA in healthy donors. Both 60 Vbeta primers and 13 Jbeta primers went into the PCR. The table came from immunoSEQ multiplex PCR; TCRdb's copy has only in-frame clones and leaves some out. The sample holds 200,000 to 250,000 clones, roughly 80% seen once. Sequenced material: PBMCs. Source of these receptors: a man aged 35 to 55 in good health and CMV-seronegative.

The V call is TRBV5-5, the J call TRBJ1-2, with a possible D match to TRBD1 (6 bases). Looked up from germline, CDR1 is SGHKS and CDR2 is YYEKEE (reference sequence). Between the trimmed V and J ends, which lost 5 bases and 5 bases, there was a span of 16 bases. The CDR3 is 14 residues long. The CDR3 nucleotides are TGTGCCAGCAGTTCAGGACAGCTACGGTATGGCTACACCTTC. Translated, it gives CASSSGQLRYGYTF.

This clone was found once. The V and J genes are TRBV20-1 and TRBJ2-7, with D possibly matching TRBD2 (5 bases). Trimming cost V 7 bases and J 3 bases, with 10 bases left between them. The V gene's germline CDR1 is DFQATT and CDR2 SNEGSKA (reference sequence). The CDR3 is made up of 11 amino acids. CDR3 residues: CSGGSVYEQYF. The CDR3 DNA follows: TGCAGTGGAGGTAGCGTCTACGAGCAGTACTTC.

V gene TRBV7-2 combines with J gene TRBJ2-3; TRBD2 agrees at 8 bases. This CDR3 spans 15 amino acids. Germline CDR1 reads SGHTA; CDR2 reads FQGNSA. After removal of 1 base from V and 2 bases from J, the junction contained 2 bases not matched to a gene. The CDR3 DNA follows: TGTGCCAGCAGCTTAGTTAGCGGGGTCACAGATACGCAGTATTTT. It specifies CASSLVSGVTDTQYF.

This clone was detected once. The chain links TRBV4-2 to TRBJ2-5; D is undetermined. Between the trimmed V and J ends, which lost 3 bases and 9 bases, there was a span of 5 bases. The CDR3 runs 10 residues. From germline, CDR1 is LGHNA and CDR2 YNFKEQ. The CDR3 spells CASSHSAQYF. The CDR3 DNA reads TGTGCCAGCAGCCACTCAGCCCAGTACTTC.

This clone was observed once. V gene TRBV19 combines with J gene TRBJ2-1, with 11 bases matching TRBD2. V was pared by 1 base and J by 5 bases, with 4 bases of the junction left unmatched. The CDR3 consists of 16 residues. Germline V gene data show CDR1 as LNHDA and CDR2 as SQIVND (reference sequence). The CDR3 loop is CASSIAGTSGHNEQFF. The CDR3 DNA reads as TGTGCCAGTAGTATAGCCGGGACTAGCGGACACAATGAGCAGTTCTTC. The variable domain in full, with the rest retrieved from reference TRBV19 and TRBJ2-1, is DGGITQSPKYLFRKEGQNVTLSCEQNLNHDAMYWYRQDPGQGLRLIYYSQIVNDFQKGDIAEGYSVSREKKESFPLTVTSAQKNPTAFYLCASSIAGTSGHNEQFFGPGTRLTVL.

The gene calls are TRBV27 and TRBJ1-5; D possibly corresponds to TRBD1 (5 bases). V lost 3 bases, J lost 5 bases, and 8 bases lay in between. The V gene's germline CDR1 is MNHEY and CDR2 SMNVEV (reference sequence). The CDR3 totals 13 residues. The CDR3 DNA reads TGTGCCAGCAGTTTTGGGGGGGATCAGCCCCAGCATTTT. This sequence encodes CASSFGGDQPQHF.

The rearrangement joins TRBV27 to TRBJ2-7; 9 bases match TRBD2. The CDR3 sequence is 15 residues long. CDR1 is MNHEY, CDR2 SMNVEV, per germline (reference sequence). J gave up 6 bases and V 8 bases, and 14 bases lay outside the gene matches. CDR3 nucleotide sequence: TGTGCCAGCGAGCCCCGTAGCGGGAGATGGGGCGAGCAGTACTTC. Its translation is CASEPRSGRWGEQYF.

V usage is TRBV7-3 and J usage is TRBJ1-1; unclear D gene. Germline V gene data show CDR1 as SGHTA and CDR2 as FQGTGA. Trimming cost V 4 bases and J 6 bases, with 15 bases left between them. The CDR3 covers 14 residues. The CDR3 nucleotides are TGTGCCAGCAGCTCGGAGGGCCTCGGGGCTGAAGCTTTCTTT. It is translated as CASSSEGLGAEAFF.

This chain links TRBV13 with TRBJ2-3; D might be TRBD2 (7 bases). The CDR3 loop spans 16 amino acids. Germline V gene lookup returns CDR1 PRHDT and CDR2 FYEKMQ (reference sequence). With 4 bases removed from V and 2 bases from J, the gap between germline ends came to 16 bases. CDR3 sequence: CASSSRGGAPTDTQYF. In DNA form, the CDR3 reads TGTGCCAGCAGCTCTAGGGGGGGAGCCCCCACAGATACGCAGTATTTT.

This clone has just one count. V is TRBV5-8 and J is TRBJ1-5, with D uncertain. This CDR3 contains 16 residues. From germline, CDR1 is SGHTS and CDR2 YDEGEE. The germline V and J ends were trimmed by 2 bases and 4 bases, with 16 bases remaining between them. The CDR3, as DNA: TGTGCCAGCAGCTTCTACCGGACGGGAAGAAATCAGCCCCAGCATTTT. Its translation is CASSFYRTGRNQPQHF. Full variable domain (remainder filled in from reference TRBV5-8 and TRBJ1-5): EAGVTQSPTHLIKTRGQQATLRCSPISGHTSVYWYQQALGLGLQFLLWYDEGEERNRGNFPPRFSGRQFPNYSSELNVNALELEDSALYLCASSFYRTGRNQPQHFGDGTRLSIL.

V is TRBV7-2 and J is TRBJ1-5; D not resolved. Germline V lookup: CDR1 SGHTA, CDR2 FQGNSA. V lost 1 base and J 5 bases, leaving 15 bases between the germline ends. CDR3 length equals 16 residues. CDR3 sequence: CASSLVSSSVDQPQHF. In nucleotides, the CDR3 is TGTGCCAGCAGCTTAGTCTCCTCTTCAGTGGATCAGCCCCAGCATTTT.

The chain employs TRBV4-3 and TRBJ2-1; 9 nucleotides agree with TRBD2. J gave up 5 bases and V 4 bases, and 9 bases lay outside the gene matches. CDR3 size: 16 residues. Germline V gene sequence: CDR1 LGHNA, CDR2 YSLEER. CDR3 DNA: TGCGCCAGCAGCCCCCGAGGTAGCGGGGGAGACAATGAGCAGTTCTTC. As protein: CASSPRGSGGDNEQFF.

This clone was found a few times. The DNA for the CDR3 is TGTGCCAGCAGTGGATGGGGGCCTAGCACAGATACGCAGTATTTT. Translating gives CASSGWGPSTDTQYF. This chain connects TRBV6-1 to TRBJ2-3, with TRBD1 as a possible D gene (6 bases). The CDR3 is 15 residues long. Between the trimmed V and J ends, which lost 4 bases and 0 bases, there was a span of 11 bases. Germline CDR1 is MNHNS and CDR2 is SASEGT.

The chain combines TRBV19 with TRBJ2-3; 10 bases match TRBD2. Germline CDR1 and CDR2: LNHDA and SQIVND (reference sequence). This CDR3 is built from 16 residues. V was clipped by 6 bases and J by 2 bases; unmatched bases: 8. For the CDR3, the DNA is TGTGCCAGTAGCTACACTAGCGGGGTGTACACAGATACGCAGTATTTT. Translating it yields CASSYTSGVYTDTQYF. The whole variable domain, filled in from reference TRBV19 and TRBJ2-3, reads DGGITQSPKYLFRKEGQNVTLSCEQNLNHDAMYWYRQDPGQGLRLIYYSQIVNDFQKGDIAEGYSVSREKKESFPLTVTSAQKNPTAFYLCASSYTSGVYTDTQYFGPGTRLTVL.

The J gene is TRBJ1-5, the V gene TRBV7-8, with D possibly being TRBD1 (5 bases). Germline loops: CDR1 SGHVS, CDR2 FQNEAQ. Trimming stripped 0 bases from V and 5 bases from J, with 14 bases between. The CDR3 is 16 residues long. CDR3 region: CASSLAGTPGHQPQHF. DNA for the CDR3: TGTGCCAGCAGCTTAGCTGGGACTCCCGGGCATCAGCCCCAGCATTTT.

The V and J genes are TRBV27 and TRBJ1-2; 9 nucleotides align to TRBD1. The germline CDR1 and CDR2 sequences are MNHEY and SMNVEV (reference sequence). CDR3 length equals 16 residues. V was pared by 4 bases and J by 4 bases, with 10 bases of the junction left unmatched. The CDR3 is CASSSKGQGLIYGYTF. The CDR3 nucleotides are TGTGCCAGCAGTTCCAAGGGACAGGGTTTAATCTATGGCTACACCTTC.